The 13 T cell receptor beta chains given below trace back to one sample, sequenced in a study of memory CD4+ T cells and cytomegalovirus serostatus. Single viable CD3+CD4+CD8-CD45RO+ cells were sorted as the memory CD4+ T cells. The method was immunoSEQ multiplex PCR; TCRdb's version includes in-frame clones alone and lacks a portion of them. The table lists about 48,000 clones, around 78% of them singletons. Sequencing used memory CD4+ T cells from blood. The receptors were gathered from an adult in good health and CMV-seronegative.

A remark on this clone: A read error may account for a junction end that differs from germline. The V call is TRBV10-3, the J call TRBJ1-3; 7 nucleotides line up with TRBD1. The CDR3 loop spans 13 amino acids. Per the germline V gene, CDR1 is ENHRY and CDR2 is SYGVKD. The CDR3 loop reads CAISPTGRRSFLF. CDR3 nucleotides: TGTGCCATCAGCCCGACAGGGCGTCGCTCGTTCCTCTTT.

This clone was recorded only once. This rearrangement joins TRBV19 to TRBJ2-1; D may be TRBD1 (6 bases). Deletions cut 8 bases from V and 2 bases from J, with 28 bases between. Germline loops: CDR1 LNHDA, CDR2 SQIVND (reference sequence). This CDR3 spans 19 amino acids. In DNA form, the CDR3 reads TGTGCCAGTCGCCAAACAAGGGTGATAACAGGGAGAGCCTACAATGAGCAGTTCTTC. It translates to CASRQTRVITGRAYNEQFF.

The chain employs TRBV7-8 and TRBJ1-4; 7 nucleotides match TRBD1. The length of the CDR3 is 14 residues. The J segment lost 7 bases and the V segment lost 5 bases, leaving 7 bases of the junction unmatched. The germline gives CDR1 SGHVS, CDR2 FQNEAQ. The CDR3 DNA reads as TGTGCCAGCAGCCCAAGACAGGGCCTTGAAAAACTGTTTTTT. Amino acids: CASSPRQGLEKLFF. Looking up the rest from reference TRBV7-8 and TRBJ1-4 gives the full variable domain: GAGVSQSPRYKVAKRGQDVALRCDPISGHVSLFWYQQALGQGPEFLTYFQNEAQLDKSGLPSDRFFAERPEGSVSTLKIQRTQQEDSAVYLCASSPRQGLEKLFFGSGTQLSVL.

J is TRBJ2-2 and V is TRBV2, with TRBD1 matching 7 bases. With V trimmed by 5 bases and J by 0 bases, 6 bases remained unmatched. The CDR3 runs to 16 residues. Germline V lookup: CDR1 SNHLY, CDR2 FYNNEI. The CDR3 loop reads CASSLDRLANTGELFF. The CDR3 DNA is TGTGCCAGCAGTCTGGACAGGCTCGCGAACACCGGGGAGCTGTTTTTT. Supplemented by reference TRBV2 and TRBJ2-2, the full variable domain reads EPEVTQTPSHQVTQMGQEVILRCVPISNHLYFYWYRQILGQKVEFLVSFYNNEISEKSEIFDDQFSVERPDGSNFTLKIRSTKLEDSAMYFCASSLDRLANTGELFFGEGSRLTVL.

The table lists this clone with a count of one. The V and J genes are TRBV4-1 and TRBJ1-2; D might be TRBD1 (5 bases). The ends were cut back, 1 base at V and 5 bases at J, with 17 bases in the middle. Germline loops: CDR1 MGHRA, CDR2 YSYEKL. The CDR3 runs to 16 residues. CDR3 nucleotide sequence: TGCGCCAGCAGCCAAGGGTCCTGGGGCACTAGTTATGGCTACACCTTC. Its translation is CASSQGSWGTSYGYTF.

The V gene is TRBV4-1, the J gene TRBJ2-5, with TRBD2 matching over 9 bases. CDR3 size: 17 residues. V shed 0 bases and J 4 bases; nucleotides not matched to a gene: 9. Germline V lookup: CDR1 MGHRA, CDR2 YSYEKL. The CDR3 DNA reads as TGCGCCAGCAGCCAAGACGGCCGGCTAGCGGGGCGAGAGACCCAGTACTTC. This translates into CASSQDGRLAGRETQYF.

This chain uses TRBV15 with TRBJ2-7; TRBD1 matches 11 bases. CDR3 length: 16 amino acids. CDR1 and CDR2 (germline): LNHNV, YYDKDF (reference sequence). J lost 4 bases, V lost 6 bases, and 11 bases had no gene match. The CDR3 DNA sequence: TGTGCCACCAGTGCCGGACAGGGGGCCTTGAGGTACGAGCAGTACTTC. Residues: CATSAGQGALRYEQYF.

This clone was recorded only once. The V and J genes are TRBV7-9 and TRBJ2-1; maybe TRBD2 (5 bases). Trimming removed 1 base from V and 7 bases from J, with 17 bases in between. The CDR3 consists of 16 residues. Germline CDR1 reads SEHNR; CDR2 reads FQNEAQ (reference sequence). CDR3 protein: CASSLDEGRSPNEQFF. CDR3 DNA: TGTGCCAGCAGCTTAGACGAGGGCCGATCACCTAATGAGCAGTTCTTC.

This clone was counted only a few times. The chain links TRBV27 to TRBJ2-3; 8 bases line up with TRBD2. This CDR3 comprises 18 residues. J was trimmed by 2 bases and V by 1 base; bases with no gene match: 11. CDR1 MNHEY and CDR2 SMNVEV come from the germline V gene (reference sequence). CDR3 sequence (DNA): TGTGCCAGCAGTTTATTCCCCGCAGCGGGGGCCTACACAGATACGCAGTATTTT. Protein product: CASSLFPAAGAYTDTQYF.

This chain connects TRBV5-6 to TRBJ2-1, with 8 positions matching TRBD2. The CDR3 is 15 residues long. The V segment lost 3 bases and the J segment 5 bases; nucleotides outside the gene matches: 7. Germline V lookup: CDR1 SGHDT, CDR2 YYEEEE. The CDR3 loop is CASSSREGHDNEQFF. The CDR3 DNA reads TGTGCCAGCAGCTCCCGGGAGGGCCATGACAATGAGCAGTTCTTC.

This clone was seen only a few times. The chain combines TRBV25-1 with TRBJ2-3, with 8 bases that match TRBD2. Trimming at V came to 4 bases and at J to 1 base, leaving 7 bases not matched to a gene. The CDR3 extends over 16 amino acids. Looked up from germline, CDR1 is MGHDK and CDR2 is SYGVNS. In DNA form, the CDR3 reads TGTGCCAGCAGTGGGCAGGGACTAGTCGGCACAGATACGCAGTATTTT. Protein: CASSGQGLVGTDTQYF.

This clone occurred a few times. The CDR3: CASSLGLGNSYEQYF. CDR3 nucleotides: TGCGCCAGCAGCCTGGGACTAGGGAATTCCTACGAGCAGTACTTC. The chain has TRBV4-1 and TRBJ2-7, with 8 bases matching TRBD2. Germline loops: CDR1 MGHRA, CDR2 YSYEKL. After removal of 4 bases from V and 1 base from J, the junction contained 6 bases not matched to a gene. The CDR3 covers 15 residues.

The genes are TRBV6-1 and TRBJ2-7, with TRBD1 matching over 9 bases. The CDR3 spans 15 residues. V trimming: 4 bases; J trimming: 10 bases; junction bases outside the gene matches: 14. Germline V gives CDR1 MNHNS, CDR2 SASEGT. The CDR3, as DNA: TGTGCCAGCAGTGTCAAGACCGGGACAGGGAGCGTACAGTACTTC. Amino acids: CASSVKTGTGSVQYF.